This TCR beta chain derives from a study of T-cell reconstitution after alpha-beta-depleted transplantation in children. CDR3 length equals 17 residues. The V and J ends lost 0 bases and 2 bases, in that order; junction bases with no gene match: 7. Germline CDR1 and CDR2: MNHEY and SVGAGI. Construction of the TCRbeta library involved unique molecular identifiers. A single record per CDR3 protein comes from TCRdb applying MiXCR to the PCR reads. The repertoire includes 500,000 or so distinct CDR3 sequences, 32% of them detected once, and 2% to 2.5% sits in the top ten. This clonotype was found a few times.

The clonotype was recovered from a human donor who donated a stem cell graft to a child with aplastic anemia. This chain joins TRBV6-5 and TRBJ2-1; 7 positions agree with TRBD1. Specimen: PBMCs from the stem cell graft donor, collected from the stem cell graft. The CDR3 loop is CASSYSMGQLTYNEQFF. For the CDR3, the DNA is TGTGCCAGCAGTTACTCGATGGGACAGTTAACCTACAATGAGCAGTTCTTC.